This is a list of T cell receptor beta chains from one sample in a study of blood T cells in healthy people across ages. TCRdb re-called the 5' RACE reads with MiXCR, one entry per CDR3 protein. Of about 720,000 distinct CDR3 sequences in the sample, about a fifth were seen once. The sample taken for sequencing was blood. The receptor source for this set is a man aged 70 or older in good health. The CDR3 runs from the conserved cysteine through the conserved F or W. Fields, in order: CDR3 DNA, CDR3 protein, clone size, D gene, V gene, J gene. The D gene is left open where the match is weak. The listing skips clone size in some rows; elsewhere it reads once, few, many or a size class.

TGTGCCACCAGTGATTTTTCGACAGGGGAGCAGTACTTC	CATSDFSTGEQYF	once	TRBD1	TRBV24-1	TRBJ2-7
TGCAGTGCAATAGCGGGAGTTAGGAATGAGCAGTTCTTC	CSAIAGVRNEQFF	-	TRBD2	TRBV20-1	TRBJ2-1
TGTGCCAGCAGCCAAGAATTGGGGATAGGGGAAAAACTGTTTTTT	CASSQELGIGEKLFF	few	-	TRBV3-1	TRBJ1-4
TGCAGCGTTTGGACAGGGGGCGATGGCTACACCTTC	CSVWTGGDGYTF	-	TRBD1	TRBV29-1	TRBJ1-2
TGTGCCAGCAGCTTACGGCCAGGGTGGCCTGGGGCCAACGTCCTGACTTTC	CASSLRPGWPGANVLTF	-	-	TRBV7-2	TRBJ2-6
TGCAGTGCTACCGGCATACAAGGACTAGCCAAAAACATTCAGTACTTC	CSATGIQGLAKNIQYF	-	-	TRBV20-1	TRBJ2-4
TGCGCCAGCAGCTTGGAGCAGGGCGGTGTCACTGAAGCTTTCTTT	CASSLEQGGVTEAFF	-	-	TRBV5-1	TRBJ1-1
TGTGCCAGCAAGACGGTCTCGCGGAACACTGAAGCTTTCTTT	CASKTVSRNTEAFF	few	-	TRBV28	TRBJ1-1
TGTGCCAGCAGCTCGAGCGGGGGGCAAGAGACCCAGTACTTC	CASSSSGGQETQYF	-	TRBD2	TRBV3-1	TRBJ2-5
TGTGCCTCAGACAGGGGAGCAGATACGCAGTATTTT	CASDRGADTQYF	few	TRBD1	TRBV30	TRBJ2-3
TGTGCCAGCAGTCCTGGGGCGGGGAGAGGGCCCCAGCATTTT	CASSPGAGRGPQHF	-	-	TRBV28	TRBJ1-5
TGCGCCAGCAGCTTGACCAAAACAGGGGTCGGCACTGAAGCTTTCTTT	CASSLTKTGVGTEAFF	few	TRBD1	TRBV5-1	TRBJ1-1
TGCAGTGCGGACGGTAACACCGGGGAGCTGTTTTTT	CSADGNTGELFF	-	-	TRBV20-1	TRBJ2-2
TGTGCCAGCAGTGACTCAGCGGGGGGGCCCGGGGAGCTGTTTTTT	CASSDSAGGPGELFF	many	TRBD2	TRBV6-4	TRBJ2-2
TGTGCCAGTTGTCCCTTTACTCGGGCGGAGACCCAGTACTTC	CASCPFTRAETQYF	-	-	TRBV7-9	TRBJ2-5
TGTGCCAGCAGTCGGGGCTTGAACACCGGGGAGCTGTTTTTT	CASSRGLNTGELFF	-	-	TRBV28	TRBJ2-2
TGCAGTGCTAGAGACCCACAGGGACCTAGCAATCAGCCCCAGCATTTT	CSARDPQGPSNQPQHF	few	-	TRBV20-1	TRBJ1-5
TGCGCCAGCAGCGCGGCGACTAGTGTGAACACCGGGGAGCTGTTTTTT	CASSAATSVNTGELFF	few	-	TRBV5-1	TRBJ2-2
TGCGCCAGCAGCTTGGGTTTTGATTCCTCCTACGAGCAGTACTTC	CASSLGFDSSYEQYF	-	-	TRBV5-1	TRBJ2-7
TGTGCCAGCAGCCAACGACTAGCGGGGTTCGATGAGCAGTTCTTC	CASSQRLAGFDEQFF	-	TRBD2	TRBV3-1	TRBJ2-1
TGTGCCACCAGTGGCAGCTACAGCGAGACCCAGTACTTC	CATSGSYSETQYF	-	-	TRBV24-1	TRBJ2-5
TGCGCCAGCAGCTTGGTTCGGGGGCGAGGCACAGATACGCAGTATTTT	CASSLVRGRGTDTQYF	few	-	TRBV5-1	TRBJ2-3
TGTGCCAGCAGTGACCCGGATGGTCAGCCCCAGCATTTT	CASSDPDGQPQHF	few	-	TRBV2	TRBJ1-5
TGCAGCGTTACAATTACAGGGGGCATCCAGCCCCAGCATTTT	CSVTITGGIQPQHF	many	TRBD1	TRBV29-1	TRBJ1-5